These T cell receptor beta chains were read from a single sample in a study of cytomegalovirus exposure and HLA in healthy donors. The protocol was immunoSEQ multiplex PCR, while the TCRdb copy is restricted to in-frame clones and leaves out a portion. Found here are about 130,000 clones, about 85% of them singletons; the top ten hold more than 1.5%. The sample was PBMCs. The receptors come from a boy aged 5-17 years in good health and CMV-seronegative. The CDR3 runs from the conserved cysteine through the conserved F or W. The D gene is left open where the match is weak. The size field is filled for only some rows; it gives once, few, many or a size class.

.	TRBV7-2	.	TRBJ2-1	TGTGCCAGCAGCTTAGATCGGGGGGCCGGTGAGCAGTTCTTC	CASSLDRGAGEQFF
.	TRBV6-1	.	TRBJ1-5	TGTGCCAGTACAGAATATAGCAATCAGCCCCAGCATTTT	CASTEYSNQPQHF
.	TRBV7-2	.	TRBJ1-1	TGTGCCAGCAGCCGAGTGACCTGGACAGCCTGGAACACTGAAGCTTTCTTT	CASSRVTWTAWNTEAFF
.	TRBV7-8	.	TRBJ1-2	TGTGCCAGCAGCTCGGGACTCAAAGCAGGCTATGGCTACACCTTC	CASSSGLKAGYGYTF
.	TRBV9	.	TRBJ2-1	TGTGCCAGCAGCCCAGGGGACGTCTACAATGAGCAGTTCTTC	CASSPGDVYNEQFF
.	TRBV2	TRBD1	TRBJ2-5	TGTGCCAGTGAAAACAGGGGGCGCCGAGAGACCCAGTACTTC	CASENRGRRETQYF
.	TRBV11-3	TRBD2	TRBJ2-1	TGTGCCAGCAGCTTAGAGGGGACTAGCGGGAGGGCTGAGCAGTTCTTC	CASSLEGTSGRAEQFF
.	TRBV5-5	TRBD2	TRBJ2-1	TGTGCCAGCACGGAGGGCGGGAGCCGTTACAATGAGCAGTTCTTC	CASTEGGSRYNEQFF
.	TRBV15	.	TRBJ2-5	TGTGCCACCAGCAGAGACCCGGAAGAGACCCAGTACTTC	CATSRDPEETQYF
.	TRBV7-2	TRBD1	TRBJ2-3	TGTGCCAGCAGCTTAGCGGGGCGAGGACAGGGTACAGATACGCAGTATTTT	CASSLAGRGQGTDTQYF
few	TRBV5-1	TRBD1	TRBJ1-1	TGCGCCAGCAGCACCGGGACAGGGGACACTGAAGCTTTCTTT	CASSTGTGDTEAFF
few	TRBV5-1	.	TRBJ1-3	TGCGCCAGCAGCTCTAGGACTGTGAGCTCTGGAAACACCATATATTTT	CASSSRTVSSGNTIYF
.	TRBV18	TRBD1	TRBJ1-1	TGTGCCAGCTCACCACCTACAGGGGTAGGGACTGAAGCTTTCTTT	CASSPPTGVGTEAFF
.	TRBV6-1	TRBD2	TRBJ2-2	TGTGCCAGCAGTGCCTCTAGCGGGGGGACCGCGAACACCGGGGAGCTGTTTTTT	CASSASSGGTANTGELFF
.	TRBV9	.	TRBJ1-1	TGTGCCAGCAGCGTAGGGGAGAGGACTGAAGCTTTCTTT	CASSVGERTEAFF
.	TRBV6-4	.	TRBJ1-2	TGTGCCAGCAGGGCAGGGCTGAACTATGGCTACACCTTC	CASRAGLNYGYTF
.	TRBV23-1	TRBD1	TRBJ2-7	TGCGCCAGCAGAAAAGGGGGAGACAGGGGCTACGAGCAGTACTTC	CASRKGGDRGYEQYF
.	TRBV5-1	.	TRBJ2-7	TGCGCCAGCAGCTTGGTCTGGAGCTCCTACGAGCAGTACTTC	CASSLVWSSYEQYF
.	TRBV10-3	TRBD2	TRBJ2-3	TGTGCCATCAGTGTCGGCGGGGGGGACACAGATACGCAGTATTTT	CAISVGGGDTDTQYF
.	TRBV11-2	.	TRBJ2-7	TGTGCCAGCACCCGTCCGGGTTCCCCCTACGAGCAGTACTTC	CASTRPGSPYEQYF
.	TRBV14	.	TRBJ2-5	TGTGCCAGCAGCCAAGATCTGAGGAGACGGCAAGAGACCCAGTACTTC	CASSQDLRRRQETQYF
.	TRBV5-1	TRBD1	TRBJ2-1	TGCGCCAGCAGCTTCACACAGGGGGCGGATGAGCAGTTCTTC	CASSFTQGADEQFF
.	TRBV5-4	TRBD1	TRBJ2-5	TGTGCCAGCAGCTTGACAGGGGAAGAGACCCAGTACTTC	CASSLTGEETQYF
.	TRBV7-2	.	TRBJ2-3	TGTGCCAGCATCAAAACCACCTCGGAGGTCACGCAGTATTTT	CASIKTTSEVTQYF
.	TRBV15	.	TRBJ1-6	TGTGCCACCAGCAGAGGTGACAGGCTTAATTCACCCCTCCACTTT	CATSRGDRLNSPLHF
.	TRBV5-1	TRBD1	TRBJ1-6	TGCGCCAGCAGTGCCGGGACAGGGGCCAATTCACCCCTCCACTTT	CASSAGTGANSPLHF
.	TRBV6-5	.	TRBJ2-7	TGTGCCAGCAGTTCCCAAAGCCGGGACATACCCTACGAGCAGTACTTC	CASSSQSRDIPYEQYF
.	TRBV18	.	TRBJ2-1	TGTGCCAGCGCAGCGGTAGGTGAGCAGTTCTTC	CASAAVGEQFF
.	TRBV6-1	.	TRBJ2-3	TGTGCCAGCAGGGGAAGGGGCCCGGGGGTATCGCAGTATTTT	CASRGRGPGVSQYF
.	TRBV27	.	TRBJ2-5	TGTGCCAGCAGTTTTGATCAGGGGAGCCGGGAGACCCAGTACTTC	CASSFDQGSRETQYF
.	TRBV6-5	.	TRBJ2-2	TGTGCCAGCAGTAGGGCCGCGGGGACCGGGGAGCTGTTTTTT	CASSRAAGTGELFF
.	TRBV6-1	.	TRBJ1-6	TGTGCCAGCATAGGTCGGGGGAATTCACCCCTCCACTTT	CASIGRGNSPLHF
.	TRBV9	.	TRBJ2-7	TGTGCCAGCAGCCCCGGGGGACACGAGCAGTACTTC	CASSPGGHEQYF
.	TRBV4-3	.	TRBJ2-3	TGCGCCAGCAGCCAAGATACGGGCACAGATACGCAGTATTTT	CASSQDTGTDTQYF
.	TRBV5-1	.	TRBJ2-2	TGCGCCAGCAGCTTGGAACCGGGACACGACACCGGGGAGCTGTTTTTT	CASSLEPGHDTGELFF
.	TRBV10-3	TRBD1	TRBJ1-1	TGTGCCATCAGTGGATGGACAGGGGAGAACACTGAAGCTTTCTTT	CAISGWTGENTEAFF
.	TRBV6-5	.	TRBJ1-2	TGTGCCAGCAGCTCTGGACATAATCCCCATGGCTACACCTTC	CASSSGHNPHGYTF
.	TRBV6-6	TRBD2	TRBJ2-7	TGTGCCAGCAGTCCCACTAGCGGGGCGACCTACGAGCAGTACTTC	CASSPTSGATYEQYF
few	TRBV1	.	TRBJ2-1	TGCACCAGCAGCCAGAGGTCCAGGGTAAACAATGAGCAGTTCTTC	CTSSQRSRVNNEQFF
once	TRBV6-6	.	TRBJ1-2	TGTGCCAGCAGTTATCCGCATTGGACCAGGGGCTACCCCTTC	CASSYPHWTRGYPF
once	TRBV4-2	.	TRBJ1-2	TGTGCCAGCAGCCAAGATAAAGGGGATTGGGGCTACACCTTC	CASSQDKGDWGYTF
.	TRBV5-1	.	TRBJ1-5	TGCGCCAGCAGCCCGAATGAGGGAGGTCAGCCCCAGCATTTT	CASSPNEGGQPQHF
.	TRBV9	TRBD2	TRBJ2-5	TGTGCCAGCAGCACGGGACTAGCGGGAAGAGAGACCCAGTACTTC	CASSTGLAGRETQYF
.	TRBV27	.	TRBJ1-1	TGTGCCAGCAGTACACAAGCAGGGGCGCCAGCTTTCTTT	CASSTQAGAPAFF
.	TRBV27	.	TRBJ2-3	TGTGCCAGCAGTTTAGCTAGCGCTGTCACAGATACGCAGTATTTT	CASSLASAVTDTQYF
.	TRBV9	.	TRBJ1-1	TGTGCCAGCAGCGTAGGGCCCGGGGCTGAAGCTTTCTTT	CASSVGPGAEAFF
.	TRBV9	TRBD1	TRBJ1-4	TGTGCCAGCAGCGTAGCTGGGGGACAGGGAAGTGAAAAACTGTTTTTT	CASSVAGGQGSEKLFF
.	TRBV10-3	TRBD2	TRBJ2-1	TGTGCCATCAGTGAGGGGAGGGGACTAGTGGAAAATGAGCAGTTCTTC	CAISEGRGLVENEQFF